This is a list of T cell receptor beta chains from one sample in a study of regulatory T cells in long-lasting Graves disease. TCRdb used MiXCR to reprocess the multiplex PCR reads, holding one entry per CDR3 protein. The table has 350,000 to 450,000 distinct CDR3 sequences, over 12% seen once; the top ten hold approximately 8%. This sample was shared with a second study, whose subject was T cells in Graves' hyperthyroidism and ophthalmopathy.

Sequenced here: peripheral blood mononuclear cells (PBMCs), sampled at new diagnosis, from a patient treated with antithyroid drugs. These receptors were collected from a middle-aged woman with Graves disease. CDR3s include the opening cysteine and the closing phenylalanine or tryptophan. A D gene is named only where the DNA matches it firmly. The size field is filled for only some rows; it gives once, few, many or a size class.

CDR3 protein: CASSQDQGRYYEQYF
CDR3 DNA: TGTGCCAGCAGCCAAGATCAAGGCCGTTACTACGAGCAGTACTTC
clone size: many
V gene: TRBV3-1
J gene: TRBJ2-7
D gene: -

CDR3 protein: CASSFLERLGDTQYF
CDR3 DNA: TGTGCCAGCAGTTTTTTAGAGAGGTTAGGAGATACGCAGTATTTT
clone size: -
V gene: TRBV28
J gene: TRBJ2-3
D gene: -

CDR3 protein: CASNPTGGRGYTF
CDR3 DNA: TGTGCCAGCAACCCGACAGGGGGCCGTGGCTACACCTTC
clone size: -
V gene: TRBV5-6
J gene: TRBJ1-2
D gene: TRBD1

CDR3 protein: CASSAATGLSSYEQYF
CDR3 DNA: TGTGCCAGCAGTGCAGCGACAGGGTTGAGCTCCTACGAGCAGTACTTC
clone size: many
V gene: TRBV12-3/TRBV12-4
J gene: TRBJ2-7
D gene: TRBD1

CDR3 protein: CASSLRGVRYGYTF
CDR3 DNA: TGTGCCAGCAGTTTAAGGGGGGTTCGCTATGGCTACACCTTC
clone size: many
V gene: TRBV12-3/TRBV12-4
J gene: TRBJ1-2
D gene: -

CDR3 protein: CATRRTSPLETQYF
CDR3 DNA: TGTGCCACCAGGCGGACTAGCCCGTTGGAGACCCAGTACTTC
clone size: many
V gene: TRBV24-1
J gene: TRBJ2-5
D gene: TRBD2

CDR3 protein: CAISPGGATADTQYF
CDR3 DNA: TGTGCCATCAGTCCAGGGGGGGCGACCGCAGATACGCAGTATTTT
clone size: few
V gene: TRBV10-3
J gene: TRBJ2-3
D gene: -

CDR3 protein: CASSVQAETYEQYF
CDR3 DNA: TGTGCCAGCAGCGTCCAGGCCGAAACCTACGAGCAGTACTTC
clone size: few
V gene: TRBV9
J gene: TRBJ2-7
D gene: -

CDR3 protein: CASSSTLREVSYEQYF
CDR3 DNA: TGTGCCAGCAGTTCGACGCTCCGGGAGGTCTCCTACGAGCAGTACTTC
clone size: many
V gene: TRBV6-5
J gene: TRBJ2-7
D gene: TRBD2

CDR3 protein: CASSSQTSGLYNEQFF
CDR3 DNA: TGTGCCAGCAGTTCCCAGACTAGCGGGCTTTACAATGAGCAGTTCTTC
clone size: many
V gene: TRBV28
J gene: TRBJ2-1
D gene: TRBD2

CDR3 protein: CAWSVRTGGVYTEAFF
CDR3 DNA: TGTGCCTGGAGCGTTAGGACAGGGGGCGTTTATACTGAAGCTTTCTTT
clone size: many
V gene: TRBV30
J gene: TRBJ1-1
D gene: TRBD1

CDR3 protein: CASIPRGTGGTEQFF
CDR3 DNA: TGTGCCAGCATCCCTCGGGGGACAGGGGGGACTGAGCAGTTCTTC
clone size: many
V gene: TRBV6-1
J gene: TRBJ2-1
D gene: TRBD1

CDR3 protein: CASSRSGSGDEQYF
CDR3 DNA: TGTGCCAGCAGTCGTAGCGGGTCCGGCGACGAGCAGTACTTC
clone size: many
V gene: TRBV28
J gene: TRBJ2-7
D gene: TRBD2

CDR3 protein: CASSYEGPDRVEPQHF
CDR3 DNA: TGTGCCAGCAGTTACGAAGGCCCCGACAGGGTTGAGCCCCAGCATTTT
clone size: many
V gene: TRBV6-5
J gene: TRBJ1-5
D gene: TRBD1

CDR3 protein: CATSGRSGKGSGANVLTF
CDR3 DNA: TGTGCCACCAGTGGACGATCAGGGAAGGGCTCTGGGGCCAACGTCCTGACTTTC
clone size: -
V gene: TRBV24-1
J gene: TRBJ2-6
D gene: -

CDR3 protein: CASSSTGGGTDTQYF
CDR3 DNA: TGTGCCAGCAGCTCAACAGGGGGGGGCACAGATACGCAGTATTTT
clone size: many
V gene: TRBV28
J gene: TRBJ2-3
D gene: -

CDR3 protein: CASSYRGGLDYGYTF
CDR3 DNA: TGTGCCAGCAGTTACCGCGGGGGGCTGGACTATGGCTACACCTTC
clone size: -
V gene: TRBV6-2/TRBV6-3
J gene: TRBJ1-2
D gene: -

CDR3 protein: CASSPYREGNNQPQHF
CDR3 DNA: TGTGCCAGCTCACCATACCGGGAGGGGAACAATCAGCCCCAGCATTTT
clone size: few
V gene: TRBV18
J gene: TRBJ1-5
D gene: -

CDR3 protein: CASSLGGQGDSPLHF
CDR3 DNA: TGTGCCAGCAGTTTGGGGGGACAGGGGGATTCACCCCTCCACTTT
clone size: many
V gene: TRBV28
J gene: TRBJ1-6
D gene: TRBD1

CDR3 protein: CASSQGASTDTQYF
CDR3 DNA: TGCGCCAGCAGCCAAGGAGCGAGCACAGATACGCAGTATTTT
clone size: many
V gene: TRBV14
J gene: TRBJ2-3
D gene: -

CDR3 protein: CASSEVGNTEAFF
CDR3 DNA: TGTGCCAGCAGTGAAGTGGGGAACACTGAAGCTTTCTTT
clone size: many
V gene: TRBV6-1
J gene: TRBJ1-1
D gene: -

CDR3 protein: CASSPERVGTDTQYF
CDR3 DNA: TGTGCCAGCAGTCCCGAGCGGGTCGGCACAGATACGCAGTATTTT
clone size: many
V gene: TRBV12-3/TRBV12-4
J gene: TRBJ2-3
D gene: -

CDR3 protein: CASSPTGVGNQPQHF
CDR3 DNA: TGTGCCAGCAGCCCGACAGGGGTAGGGAATCAGCCCCAGCATTTT
clone size: many
V gene: TRBV12-3/TRBV12-4
J gene: TRBJ1-5
D gene: TRBD1

CDR3 protein: CASSFTGGGQPQHF
CDR3 DNA: TGTGCCAGCAGTTTTACCGGGGGAGGGCAGCCCCAGCATTTT
clone size: many
V gene: TRBV12-3/TRBV12-4
J gene: TRBJ1-5
D gene: -

CDR3 protein: CASSDPHRTDTQYF
CDR3 DNA: TGTGCCAGCAGTGACCCCCACCGCACAGATACGCAGTATTTT
clone size: -
V gene: TRBV6-2/TRBV6-3
J gene: TRBJ2-3
D gene: -

CDR3 protein: CASSEGPRDFDISF
CDR3 DNA: TGTGCCAGCAGTGAAGGCCCCCGGGATTTCGATATCTCCTTC
clone size: many
V gene: TRBV2
J gene: TRBJ2-1
D gene: -

CDR3 protein: CASSQVLTGEAYNEQFF
CDR3 DNA: TGCGCCAGCAGCCAAGTTCTTACGGGAGAAGCGTACAATGAGCAGTTCTTC
clone size: -
V gene: TRBV4-3
J gene: TRBJ2-1
D gene: -

CDR3 protein: CASSPGHGYTF
CDR3 DNA: TGTGCCAGCTCACCGGGGCACGGCTACACCTTC
clone size: many
V gene: TRBV6-1
J gene: TRBJ1-2
D gene: -

CDR3 protein: CASNRGLLTKNIQYF
CDR3 DNA: TGTGCCAGCAACAGGGGGCTCTTGACCAAAAACATTCAGTACTTC
clone size: many
V gene: TRBV2
J gene: TRBJ2-4
D gene: TRBD1

CDR3 protein: CASSLGGLEQYF
CDR3 DNA: TGTGCCAGCAGCTTGGGAGGGCTTGAGCAGTACTTC
clone size: many
V gene: TRBV11-2
J gene: TRBJ2-7
D gene: TRBD2

CDR3 protein: CASSPRPDQATQYF
CDR3 DNA: TGTGCCAGCAGCCCTCGACCGGATCAGGCTACGCAGTATTTT
clone size: many
V gene: TRBV11-2
J gene: TRBJ2-3
D gene: -

CDR3 protein: CASSGQEGGYEQYF
CDR3 DNA: TGTGCCAGCAGCGGACAGGAGGGGGGGTACGAGCAGTACTTC
clone size: many
V gene: TRBV2
J gene: TRBJ2-7
D gene: -

CDR3 protein: CASSLAVGNPGNTIYF
CDR3 DNA: TGTGCCAGCAGCTTAGCGGTGGGAAACCCTGGAAACACCATATATTTT
clone size: many
V gene: TRBV11-3
J gene: TRBJ1-3
D gene: -

CDR3 protein: CASSQDCVTCSGNTIYF
CDR3 DNA: TGTGCCAGCAGCCAAGACTGCGTGACTTGCTCTGGAAACACCATATATTTT
clone size: -
V gene: TRBV4-2
J gene: TRBJ1-3
D gene: -

CDR3 protein: CASSSTSGTWRGETQYF
CDR3 DNA: TGTGCCAGCAGCTCGACCTCCGGGACATGGAGAGGAGAGACCCAGTACTTC
clone size: many
V gene: TRBV7-9
J gene: TRBJ2-5
D gene: -

CDR3 protein: CASSRTSTDTQYF
CDR3 DNA: TGTGCCAGCAGCCGGACTAGCACAGATACGCAGTATTTT
clone size: many
V gene: TRBV18
J gene: TRBJ2-3
D gene: -

CDR3 protein: CASRQSSRETQYF
CDR3 DNA: TGTGCCAGCAGACAATCAAGCAGAGAGACCCAGTACTTC
clone size: -
V gene: TRBV28
J gene: TRBJ2-5
D gene: -

CDR3 protein: CASSPGGVVNEKLFF
CDR3 DNA: TGTGCCAGCAGTCCAGGGGGGGTCGTTAATGAAAAACTGTTTTTT
clone size: few
V gene: TRBV28
J gene: TRBJ1-4
D gene: TRBD1

CDR3 protein: CASSFRTAKETQYF
CDR3 DNA: TGCGCCAGCAGCTTCCGGACAGCTAAAGAGACCCAGTACTTC
clone size: few
V gene: TRBV5-1
J gene: TRBJ2-5
D gene: -

CDR3 protein: CASSSPGIVYNEQFF
CDR3 DNA: TGTGCCAGCAGCTCGCCCGGGATCGTATACAATGAGCAGTTCTTC
clone size: many
V gene: TRBV11-2
J gene: TRBJ2-1
D gene: -

CDR3 protein: CASSLTGTYTF
CDR3 DNA: TGTGCCAGCAGTCTGACGGGGACGTACACCTTC
clone size: many
V gene: TRBV28
J gene: TRBJ1-2
D gene: -

CDR3 protein: CASRVAGEDTGELFF
CDR3 DNA: TGTGCCAGCAGAGTAGCGGGAGAGGACACCGGGGAGCTGTTTTTT
clone size: many
V gene: TRBV28
J gene: TRBJ2-2
D gene: TRBD2

CDR3 protein: CASSVGGDPLYGYTF
CDR3 DNA: TGTGCCAGCAGCGTAGGAGGGGATCCCCTCTATGGCTACACCTTC
clone size: many
V gene: TRBV9
J gene: TRBJ1-2
D gene: -

CDR3 protein: CASKGAANTGELFF
CDR3 DNA: TGTGCCAGCAAAGGGGCAGCGAACACCGGGGAGCTGTTTTTT
clone size: many
V gene: TRBV28
J gene: TRBJ2-2
D gene: -

CDR3 protein: CSARSLLGSHGGDTQYF
CDR3 DNA: TGCAGTGCTAGATCATTACTCGGGTCCCATGGAGGGGATACGCAGTATTTT
clone size: many
V gene: TRBV20-1
J gene: TRBJ2-3
D gene: -